One sample yielded the 18 T cell receptor beta chains listed below, sequenced in a study of blood T cell repertoires in COVID-19. Assay used: immunoSEQ multiplex PCR; TCRdb lists only in-frame clones, some missing. Among fewer than 30,000 clones, 94% were seen once, and the ten largest hold 4%. The specimen was peripheral blood. Receptor source: a human donor with active COVID-19. The donor label of this sample is uncertain.

V gene TRBV12-5 combines with J gene TRBJ2-1; TRBD2 matches 9 bases. The CDR3 sequence is 13 residues long. The J segment lost 5 bases and the V segment lost 6 bases, leaving 2 bases of the junction unmatched. Germline values: CDR1 LGHNT, CDR2 FRNRAP. The DNA for the CDR3 is TGTGCTAGTGGGCCTAGCGGGAACAATGAGCAGTTCTTC. As protein: CASGPSGNNEQFF.

This clone has more than one count but fewer than ten. The chain uses TRBV19 and TRBJ2-3, with TRBD2 identical over 7 bases. Germline-derived CDR1 and CDR2 are LNHDA and SQIVND (reference sequence). The CDR3 length is 16 residues. J was trimmed by 4 bases and V by 4 bases; bases with no gene match: 11. The chain's CDR3 is CASSRGGRSLADTQYF. The CDR3 DNA follows: TGTGCCAGTAGTAGGGGGGGGAGGTCTTTGGCAGATACGCAGTATTTT.

The chain couples TRBV5-6 to TRBJ2-5, with TRBD2 as a possible D gene (7 bases). The CDR3 totals 16 residues. Trimming took off 1 base at V and 2 bases at J, with 15 bases between the two ends. The germline CDR1 and CDR2 sequences are SGHDT and YYEEEE. CDR3 sequence: CASSLRGAPSQETQYF. The CDR3 bases are TGTGCCAGCAGCTTGCGGGGGGCACCCTCTCAAGAGACCCAGTACTTC.

DNA for the CDR3: TGCGCCAGCAGCCCGACTAGCGGGGGGTACGAGCAGTACTTC. The encoded protein is CASSPTSGGYEQYF. J is TRBJ2-7 and V is TRBV5-1; 13 bases line up with TRBD2. CDR1 is SGHRS, CDR2 YFSETQ, per germline. CDR3 length: 14 residues. With 4 bases clipped from V and 4 bases from J, the junction kept 2 bases outside the gene matches. Based on the CDR3 plus reference TRBV5-1 and TRBJ2-7, the full variable domain is KAGVTQTPRYLIKTRGQQVTLSCSPISGHRSVSWYQQTPGQGLQFLFEYFSETQRNKGNFPGRFSGRQFSNSRSEMNVSTLELGDSALYLCASSPTSGGYEQYFGPGTRLTVT.

The chain couples TRBV6-5 to TRBJ1-3; 7 bases match TRBD1. The V segment lost 2 bases and the J segment 0 bases; nucleotides outside the gene matches: 1. Germline CDR1 is MNHEY and CDR2 is SVGAGI. The CDR3 has 15 amino acids. CDR3 in amino acids: CASSYRGPSGNTIYF. In DNA, the CDR3 is TGTGCCAGCAGTTACAGGGGGCCCTCTGGAAACACCATATATTTT.

J is TRBJ2-5 and V is TRBV6-2 or TRBV6-3; 16 nucleotides agree with TRBD2. Germline CDR1 MNHEY, CDR2 SVGEGT. The CDR3 spans 17 residues. V gave up 2 bases and J gave up 5 bases; unmatched junction bases: 5. The CDR3 DNA is TGTGCCAGCAGTTACCCGGGACTAGCGGGAGGGTTTGAGACCCAGTACTTC. This codes for CASSYPGLAGGFETQYF.

The gene calls are TRBV6-2 or TRBV6-3 and TRBJ2-7; unclear D gene. The CDR3 is 12 residues long. Trimming pared 4 bases from V and 3 bases from J, leaving 7 bases between. Looked up from germline, CDR1 is MNHEY and CDR2 is SVGEGT. The CDR3 spells CASSFHIYEQYF. In DNA form, the CDR3 reads TGTGCCAGCAGTTTCCACATCTACGAGCAGTACTTC.

As regards this clone: A read error may account for a junction end that differs from germline. This chain links TRBV4-2 with TRBJ2-1; 16 bases map to TRBD2. This CDR3 spans 18 amino acids. CDR1 LGHNA and CDR2 YNFKEQ come from the germline V gene. The CDR3 loop reads CTSSQDPGLAGGKNEQFF. CDR3 coding DNA: TGTACCAGCAGCCAAGATCCGGGACTAGCGGGAGGGAAGAATGAGCAGTTCTTC.

About this clone: At one boundary the junction diverges from the germline segment, which might be a read error. The CDR3 loop reads CASNPQGANNGYTF. The CDR3 nucleotides read TGTGCCAGTAACCCCCAGGGGGCTAACAATGGCTACACCTTC. V is TRBV19 and J is TRBJ1-2; the match to TRBD1 covers 8 bases. CDR1 and CDR2 (germline): LNHDA, SQIVND (reference sequence). This CDR3 spans 14 amino acids.

This chain connects TRBV6-1 to TRBJ2-3; 11 bases align to TRBD2. The trim removed 4 bases at V and 0 bases at J, leaving 6 bases unmatched. Germline CDR1 and CDR2: MNHNS and SASEGT. The CDR3 spans 17 residues. CDR3 loop: CASSAGLAEPSTDTQYF. The DNA of the CDR3 is TGTGCCAGCAGTGCGGGACTAGCGGAGCCTAGCACAGATACGCAGTATTTT.

V gene TRBV30 combines with J gene TRBJ1-3; weak D call: TRBD1 (5 bases). Germline V CDR1 and CDR2: GTSNPN, SVGIG (reference sequence). CDR3 length equals 14 residues. V was cut by 0 bases and J by 4 bases, with 10 bases left in between. In nucleotides, the CDR3 is TGTGCCTGGAGTGTACGGCAGGGAGGAAACACCATATATTTT. Translation: CAWSVRQGGNTIYF.

V and J are TRBV7-2 and TRBJ2-1; D unclear. The germline V and J ends were trimmed by 1 base and 7 bases, with 8 bases remaining between them. Looked up from germline, CDR1 is SGHTA and CDR2 is FQGNSA. This CDR3 region has 13 residues. In nucleotides, the CDR3 is TGTGCCAGCAGCTTAGACAACGTAAATGAGCAGTTCTTC. Amino acid sequence: CASSLDNVNEQFF.

This chain uses TRBV5-1 with TRBJ2-1; 11 bases fit TRBD2. CDR3 length: 16 residues. Trimming removed 4 bases from V and 2 bases from J; junction bases left unmatched: 5. Per germline, CDR1 SGHRS and CDR2 YFSETQ. CDR3 coding DNA: TGCGCCAGCAGCAGAACTAGCGGGAGAACCTACAATGAGCAGTTCTTC. The encoded protein is CASSRTSGRTYNEQFF.

The chain couples TRBV29-1 to TRBJ2-7; no clear D. The CDR3 loop spans 12 amino acids. Trimming removed 4 bases at V and 3 bases at J, with 10 bases between. Germline assignment: CDR1 SQVTM and CDR2 ANQGSEA. The CDR3 DNA is TGCAGCGTTGGAAACAGTAACTACGAGCAGTACTTC. Translation: CSVGNSNYEQYF.

This rearrangement joins TRBV19 to TRBJ1-5; TRBD1 matches at 12 bases. Unmatched junction bases numbered 8, after V lost 9 bases and J lost 5 bases. The germline CDR1 and CDR2 sequences are LNHDA and SQIVND (reference sequence). The CDR3 is 15 amino acids. The CDR3 region is CASTLGTGGYQPQHF. Written as DNA, the CDR3 is TGTGCCAGCACATTGGGGACAGGGGGCTATCAGCCCCAGCATTTT.

V gene TRBV7-6 combines with J gene TRBJ2-2, with D tentatively TRBD1 (6 bases). CDR1 and CDR2 (germline): SGHVS, FNYEAQ. Trimming cost V 5 bases and J 5 bases, with 15 bases left between them. The CDR3 runs to 15 residues. The CDR3 region has the DNA TGTGCCAGCAGCAAAACGGGACACAAAACCGGGGAGCTGTTTTTT. Its translation: CASSKTGHKTGELFF.

The rearrangement joins TRBV6-5 to TRBJ2-5; 7 nucleotides line up with TRBD1. Germline loops: CDR1 MNHEY, CDR2 SVGAGI. The ends lost 6 bases at V and 3 bases at J; junction bases unmatched: 4. The length of the CDR3 is 13 residues. The CDR3 nucleotides are TGTGCCAGCAGCGCCGACAGGGAAGAGACCCAGTACTTC. Translation: CASSADREETQYF.

J is TRBJ1-1 and V is TRBV18, with D tentatively TRBD1 (5 bases). The CDR3 consists of 14 residues. The V gene lost 1 base and the J gene lost 3 bases, with 9 bases spanning the gap. Germline CDR1 is KGHSH and CDR2 is LQKENI. The CDR3 spells CASSPRGGDTEAFF. DNA of the CDR3: TGTGCCAGCTCACCACGGGGGGGGGACACTGAAGCTTTCTTT.